One and the same sample provided the 23 T cell receptor beta chains below, sequenced in a study of blood T cell repertoires in COVID-19. The assay was immunoSEQ multiplex PCR, and TCRdb's table has in-frame clones only and misses some. The data hold about 170,000 clones, with 85% to 90% observed a single time. Sequences were obtained from peripheral blood. Source of these receptors: a man in his fifties with active or convalescent COVID-19.

V is TRBV19 and J is TRBJ2-3, with D possibly matching TRBD1 (6 bases). V gave up 3 bases and J gave up 4 bases, with 17 bases separating them. Germline CDR1 and CDR2: LNHDA and SQIVND (reference sequence). The CDR3 length is 16 residues. CDR3: CASSIRSGESADTQYF. The CDR3 bases are TGTGCCAGTAGTATTCGGTCAGGGGAGAGCGCAGATACGCAGTATTTT.

The chain joins TRBV5-1 to TRBJ2-1; D possibly corresponds to TRBD1 (6 bases). The germline CDR1 and CDR2 sequences are SGHRS and YFSETQ. The CDR3 consists of 15 residues. With 2 bases removed from V and 6 bases from J, the gap between germline ends came to 15 bases. This chain's CDR3 is CASSFRDNRVNEQFF. CDR3 in DNA: TGCGCCAGCAGCTTCCGGGACAATAGGGTCAATGAGCAGTTCTTC.

This clone was counted once. The chain links TRBV24-1 to TRBJ1-6, with 7 positions matching TRBD1. With V trimmed by 2 bases and J by 4 bases, 4 bases remained unmatched. This CDR3 is 16 amino acids long. The germline gives CDR1 KGHDR, CDR2 SFDVKD. The CDR3 protein is CATSDSTRGYNSPLHF. CDR3 nucleotide sequence: TGTGCCACCAGTGATTCTACCAGGGGGTATAATTCACCCCTCCACTTT.

The J gene is TRBJ2-3, the V gene TRBV5-1; the match to TRBD2 covers 9 bases. The CDR3 has 16 residues. The germline CDR1 and CDR2 sequences are SGHRS and YFSETQ. Trimming took 0 bases from V and 5 from J; bases not matched to a gene: 7. As DNA, the CDR3 is TGCGCCAGCAGCTTGGAGGCTAGCGGGGTGATAGATACGCAGTATTTT. Its translation: CASSLEASGVIDTQYF.

This chain joins TRBV7-9 and TRBJ2-7; no clear D. Trimming took off 1 base at V and 0 bases at J, with 7 bases between the two ends. Germline values: CDR1 SEHNR, CDR2 FQNEAQ (reference sequence). CDR3 length equals 14 residues. In DNA, the CDR3 is TGTGCCAGCAGCTTAGGTCCAGTCTCCTACGAGCAGTACTTC. Translation gives CASSLGPVSYEQYF.

V gene TRBV5-5 combines with J gene TRBJ2-5; D call uncertain. This CDR3 is 13 amino acids long. Germline CDR1 reads SGHKS; CDR2 reads YYEKEE (reference sequence). Trimming took off 0 bases at V and 3 bases at J, with 6 bases between the two ends. CDR3 sequence reads: CASSLVPEETQYF. CDR3 nucleotides: TGTGCCAGCAGCTTGGTTCCCGAAGAGACCCAGTACTTC.

The chain couples TRBV18 to TRBJ1-1; no clear D gene. This CDR3 comprises 16 residues. V shed 4 bases and J shed 2 bases, with 17 bases lying between them. The germline CDR1 and CDR2 sequences are KGHSH and LQKENI. In DNA form, the CDR3 reads TGTGCCAGCTCACGGCAGATCTCCAGTGGCAACACTGAAGCTTTCTTT. Protein: CASSRQISSGNTEAFF.

The V gene is TRBV7-6, the J gene TRBJ2-3; tentatively, D is TRBD1 (6 bases). The CDR3 spans 15 residues. Germline V gene lookup returns CDR1 SGHVS and CDR2 FNYEAQ. V was clipped by 4 bases and J by 3 bases, with 14 bases between them. This CDR3 reads CASSSMTGPTDTQYF. Here the CDR3 DNA reads TGTGCCAGCAGCTCTATGACAGGTCCAACAGATACGCAGTATTTT.

This chain uses TRBV7-2 with TRBJ1-2; 8 bases are a match to TRBD1. With V trimmed by 8 bases and J by 5 bases, 10 bases remained unmatched. Looked up from germline, CDR1 is SGHTA and CDR2 is FQGNSA. The CDR3 length is 14 residues. The CDR3 protein is CASLPGQGLYGYTF. CDR3 in DNA: TGTGCCAGCCTCCCCGGACAGGGACTATATGGCTACACCTTC.

The chain uses TRBV10-3 and TRBJ1-2, with D perhaps TRBD1 (5 bases). Germline CDR1 and CDR2: ENHRY and SYGVKD. Trimming removed 4 bases from V and 2 bases from J, with 11 bases in between. This CDR3 comprises 14 residues. The DNA for the CDR3 is TGTGCCATCAGTGGCGGGGGAACCAACTATGGCTACACCTTC. Translated, it gives CAISGGGTNYGYTF.

This clone was observed a few times. The rearrangement uses TRBV11-2 and TRBJ1-4, with no clear D. V lost 5 bases and J lost 5, with 15 bases in between. The CDR3 spans 15 residues. From germline, CDR1 is SGHAT and CDR2 FQNNGV. CDR3 residues: CASSPSGFQNEKLFF. CDR3 bases: TGTGCCAGCAGCCCTAGCGGATTCCAAAATGAAAAACTGTTTTTT.

The chain has TRBV27 and TRBJ2-7, with D possibly TRBD2 on 6 matching bases. This CDR3 has 16 residues. CDR1 is MNHEY and CDR2 is SMNVEV in the germline V gene (reference sequence). V shed 4 bases and J shed 0 bases, with 16 bases lying between them. CDR3 bases: TGTGCCAGCAGTTCTTACCGGGACGGGAGCTCCTACGAGCAGTACTTC. It yields the protein CASSSYRDGSSYEQYF.

The chain recombines TRBV7-2 with TRBJ1-6; no firm D call. The CDR3 runs to 13 residues. V gave up 3 bases and J gave up 7 bases, with 7 bases separating them. Germline assignment: CDR1 SGHTA and CDR2 FQGNSA. The CDR3 spells CASSFSGNSPLHF. The CDR3 nucleotides read TGTGCCAGCAGCTTTTCGGGGAATTCACCCCTCCACTTT.

The V gene is TRBV19, the J gene TRBJ2-4; 8 bases align to TRBD2. Per germline, CDR1 LNHDA and CDR2 SQIVND (reference sequence). The CDR3 spans 14 residues. J gave up 1 base and V 5 bases, and 1 base lay outside the gene matches. The CDR3, as DNA: TGTGCCAGTAGTCCTAGCGGGGCCAAAAACATTCAGTACTTC. Translating gives CASSPSGAKNIQYF.

The gene calls are TRBV6-4 and TRBJ2-3; no clear D. The CDR3 extends over 14 amino acids. Germline assignment: CDR1 MRHNA and CDR2 SNTAGT. V was pared by 2 bases and J by 7 bases, with 13 bases between. CDR3 protein: CASSDETGPYTQYF. The CDR3 DNA reads as TGTGCCAGCAGTGACGAGACTGGCCCATATACGCAGTATTTT.

The V and J genes are TRBV28 and TRBJ1-5, with a tentative D call TRBD1 (6 bases). The CDR3 covers 15 residues. The germline V and J ends were trimmed by 6 bases and 2 bases, with 14 bases remaining between them. Germline V gene data show CDR1 as MDHEN and CDR2 as SYDVKM. For the CDR3, the DNA is TGTGCCAGCAGGGGGGGGGCGAGAGGCAATCAGCCCCAGCATTTT. Its protein is CASRGGARGNQPQHF.

The rearrangement links TRBV4-3 to TRBJ1-1; D is uncertain. The V and J ends lost 0 bases and 6 bases respectively, with 11 bases between them. Germline CDR1 LGHNA, CDR2 YSLEER. The CDR3 consists of 14 residues. CDR3 loop: CASSQDRGSAEAFF. Written as DNA, the CDR3 is TGCGCCAGCAGCCAAGACCGGGGATCGGCTGAAGCTTTCTTT.

The chain carries TRBV6-1 and TRBJ1-2, with D maybe TRBD1 (5 bases). Germline V gene lookup returns CDR1 MNHNS and CDR2 SASEGT. The CDR3 covers 15 residues. Trimming removed 1 base from V and 4 bases from J, with 13 bases in between. This CDR3 reads CASSEGPRALYGYTF. The CDR3 bases are TGTGCCAGCAGTGAAGGACCCAGGGCCCTCTATGGCTACACCTTC.

The V gene is TRBV9, the J gene TRBJ1-5; D gene unclear. Germline V gives CDR1 SGDLS, CDR2 YYNGEE. V was clipped by 3 bases and J by 2 bases, with 12 bases between them. This CDR3 contains 15 residues. The CDR3 sequence is CASSASGVGNQPQHF. As DNA, the CDR3 is TGTGCCAGCAGCGCTAGCGGGGTCGGCAATCAGCCCCAGCATTTT.

The V call is TRBV6-5, the J call TRBJ1-5; D ambiguous. The V gene's germline CDR1 is MNHEY and CDR2 SVGAGI. The V end was cut by 5 bases, the J end by 3 bases, with 11 bases between. This CDR3 has 14 residues. The CDR3 is CASSTNRINQPQHF. CDR3 DNA: TGTGCCAGCAGTACAAACCGAATCAATCAGCCCCAGCATTTT.

The gene calls are TRBV7-2 and TRBJ2-7; 8 nucleotides align to TRBD2. This CDR3 region has 15 residues. The germline CDR1 and CDR2 sequences are SGHTA and FQGNSA. Trimming took 5 bases from V and 3 from J; bases not matched to a gene: 9. In DNA, the CDR3 is TGTGCCAGCAGCCGCCGAGGACTAGCAGACTACGAGCAGTACTTC. This sequence encodes CASSRRGLADYEQYF.

The V gene is TRBV7-8, the J gene TRBJ1-5; 7 bases are a match to TRBD1. CDR1 and CDR2 (germline): SGHVS, FQNEAQ. The trim removed 6 bases at V and 3 bases at J, leaving 5 bases unmatched. The CDR3 loop spans 14 amino acids. The CDR3 spells CASSFTGVNQPQHF. Written as DNA, the CDR3 is TGTGCCAGCAGTTTTACAGGGGTCAATCAGCCCCAGCATTTT.

This rearrangement joins TRBV7-2 to TRBJ2-2; D is unclear. The V end was cut by 1 base, the J end by 2 bases, with 5 bases between. Germline CDR1 SGHTA, CDR2 FQGNSA. The CDR3 contains 14 residues. This CDR3 is CASSLVTNTGELFF. DNA of the CDR3: TGTGCCAGCAGCTTAGTAACTAACACCGGGGAGCTGTTTTTT.